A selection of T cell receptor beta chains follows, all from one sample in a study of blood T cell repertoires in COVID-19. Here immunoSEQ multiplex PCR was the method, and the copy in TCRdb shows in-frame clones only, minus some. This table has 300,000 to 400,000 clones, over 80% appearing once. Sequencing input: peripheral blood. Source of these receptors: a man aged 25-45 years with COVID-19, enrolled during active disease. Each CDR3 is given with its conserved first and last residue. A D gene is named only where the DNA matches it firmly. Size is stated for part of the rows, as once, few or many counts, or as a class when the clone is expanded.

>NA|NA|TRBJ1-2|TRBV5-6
CASSLLSQNPYGYTF
TGTGCCAGCAGCTTGCTTTCACAGAACCCATATGGCTACACCTTC
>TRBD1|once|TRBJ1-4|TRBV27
CASSATPPVGQGTTNEKLFF
TGTGCCAGCAGTGCAACGCCCCCGGTGGGACAGGGGACAACTAATGAAAAACTGTTTTTT
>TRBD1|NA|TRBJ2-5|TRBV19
CASSTGQGWTQYF
TGTGCCAGTAGTACCGGACAGGGGTGGACCCAGTACTTC
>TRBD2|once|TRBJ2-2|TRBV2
CASSGASGRSGELFF
TGTGCCAGCAGTGGGGCTAGCGGGAGATCCGGGGAGCTGTTTTTT
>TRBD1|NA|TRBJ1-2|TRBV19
CASSIQGAGGYTF
TGTGCCAGTAGTATACAGGGGGCCGGTGGCTACACCTTC
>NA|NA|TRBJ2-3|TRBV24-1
CATSETGPTSTQYF
TGTGCCACCAGTGAGACAGGCCCTACTTCAACGCAGTATTTT
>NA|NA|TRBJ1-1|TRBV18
CASSPRSAGPTEAFF
TGTGCCAGCTCACCACGGTCGGCAGGGCCTACGGAAGCTTTCTTT
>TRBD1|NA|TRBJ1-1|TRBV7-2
CASSPAGGFSTEAFF
TGTGCCAGCAGCCCCGCAGGGGGTTTTTCCACTGAAGCTTTCTTT
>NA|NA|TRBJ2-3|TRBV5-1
CASSQDSTSGADTQYF
TGCGCCAGCAGCCAGGACTCGACTAGTGGGGCAGATACGCAGTATTTT
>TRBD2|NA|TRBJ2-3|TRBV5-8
CASSLVDGLAGGFIVDTQYF
TGTGCCAGCAGCTTGGTGGATGGACTAGCGGGGGGGTTTATAGTGGATACGCAGTATTTT
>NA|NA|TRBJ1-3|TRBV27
CASSFRTPFYSGNTIYF
TGTGCCAGCAGTTTTAGGACACCCTTTTACTCTGGAAACACCATATATTTT
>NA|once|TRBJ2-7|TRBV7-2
CASSFGAESYEQYF
TGTGCCAGCAGCTTCGGAGCGGAGAGCTACGAGCAGTACTTC
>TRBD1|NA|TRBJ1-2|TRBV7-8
CASSDRDRGFTNYGYTF
TGTGCCAGCAGCGACCGGGACAGGGGGTTTACTAACTATGGCTACACCTTC
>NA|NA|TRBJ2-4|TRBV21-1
CASSKKRGYRQGVKNIQYF
TGTGCCAGCAGCAAAAAAAGGGGCTATCGGCAGGGGGTCAAAAACATTCAGTACTTC
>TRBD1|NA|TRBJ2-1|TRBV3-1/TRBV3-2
CASSQSSLQGAYNEQFF
TGTGCCAGCAGCCAATCCAGTTTACAGGGGGCCTACAATGAGCAGTTCTTC
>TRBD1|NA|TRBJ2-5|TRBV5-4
CASSLASWDREETQYF
TGTGCCAGCAGCTTGGCCTCCTGGGACAGGGAAGAGACCCAGTACTTC
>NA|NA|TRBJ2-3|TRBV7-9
CASSLGGVRTDTQYF
TGTGCCAGCAGCTTAGGGGGAGTTCGCACAGATACGCAGTATTTT
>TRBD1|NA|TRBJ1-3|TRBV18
CASSPNRGDTIYF
TGTGCCAGCTCACCAAACAGGGGAGACACCATATATTTT
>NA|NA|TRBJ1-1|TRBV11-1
CASISTLTGSPEAFF
TGTGCCAGCATCTCAACCCTAACAGGGAGCCCTGAAGCTTTCTTT
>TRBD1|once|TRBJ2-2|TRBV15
CATSRYPRTGGVTGELFF
TGTGCCACCAGCAGGTACCCTCGGACAGGGGGTGTCACCGGGGAGCTGTTTTTT
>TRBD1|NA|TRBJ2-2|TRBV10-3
CAISEAQGAFTGELFF
TGTGCCATCAGTGAGGCTCAGGGGGCCTTCACCGGGGAGCTGTTTTTT
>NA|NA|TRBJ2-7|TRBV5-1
CASSLSNEQYF
TGCGCCAGCAGCCTATCGAACGAGCAGTACTTC
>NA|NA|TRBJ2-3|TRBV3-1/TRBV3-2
CASSQYRVFSTDTQYF
TGTGCCAGCAGCCAATACCGGGTCTTCTCCACAGATACGCAGTATTTT
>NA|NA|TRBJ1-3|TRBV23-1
CASSQRTVTGNTIYF
TGCGCCAGCAGTCAAAGAACAGTGACTGGAAACACCATATATTTT
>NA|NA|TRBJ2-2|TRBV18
CASSPNGAGDTGELFF
TGTGCCAGCTCACCAAACGGGGCAGGGGACACCGGGGAGCTGTTTTTT
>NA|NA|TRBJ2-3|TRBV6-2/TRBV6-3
CASSYSSYTQYF
TGTGCCAGCAGTTACTCGTCCTATACGCAGTATTTT
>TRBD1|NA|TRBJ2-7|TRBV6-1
CASSETGTGGGEQYF
TGTGCCAGCAGTGAAACCGGGACAGGGGGCGGTGAGCAGTACTTC
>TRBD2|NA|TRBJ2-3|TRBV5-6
CASSRYSGGLTDTQYF
TGTGCCAGCAGCCGCTATAGCGGGGGCCTCACAGATACGCAGTATTTT
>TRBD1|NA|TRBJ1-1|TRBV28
CASSFDRDTEAFF
TGTGCCAGCAGCTTTGACAGGGACACTGAAGCTTTCTTT
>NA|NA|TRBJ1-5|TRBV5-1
CASSLFPGDNQPQHF
TGCGCCAGCAGCTTGTTCCCGGGGGACAATCAGCCCCAGCATTTT
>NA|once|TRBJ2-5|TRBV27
CASSPVTSETQYF
TGTGCCAGCAGTCCAGTCACATCAGAGACCCAGTACTTC
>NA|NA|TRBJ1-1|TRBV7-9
CASSDKQGSTEAFF
TGTGCCAGCAGCGATAAACAGGGAAGCACTGAAGCTTTCTTT
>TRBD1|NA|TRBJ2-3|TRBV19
CASSIGGTGITDTQYF
TGTGCCAGTAGTATAGGAGGGACAGGGATAACAGATACGCAGTATTTT
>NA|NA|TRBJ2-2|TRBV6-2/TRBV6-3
CASSWGGRPGELFF
TGTGCCAGCAGTTGGGGGGGGCGTCCCGGGGAGCTGTTTTTT
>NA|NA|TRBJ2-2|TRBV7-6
CASSLGARNTGELFF
TGTGCCAGCAGCTTAGGGGCCCGGAACACCGGGGAGCTGTTTTTT
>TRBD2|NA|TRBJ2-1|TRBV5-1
CASSLTGGSYNEQFF
TGCGCCAGCAGCTTGACGGGCGGGAGTTACAATGAGCAGTTCTTC
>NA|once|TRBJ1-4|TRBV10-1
CASSEAGIKATNEKLFF
TGCGCCAGCAGTGAGGCCGGGATCAAAGCAACTAATGAAAAACTGTTTTTT
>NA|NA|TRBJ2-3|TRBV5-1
CASRAGGNTQYF
TGCGCCAGCAGGGCAGGGGGGAATACGCAGTATTTT
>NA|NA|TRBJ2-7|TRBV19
CASSNPGRYEQYF
TGTGCCAGTAGTAACCCAGGGCGCTACGAGCAGTACTTC
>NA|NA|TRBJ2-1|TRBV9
CASSVLGVSYNEQFF
TGTGCCAGCAGCGTTTTAGGGGTCTCCTACAATGAGCAGTTCTTC
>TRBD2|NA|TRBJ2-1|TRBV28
CASSVDGRRYNEQFF
TGTGCCAGCAGTGTCGACGGGAGGCGTTACAATGAGCAGTTCTTC
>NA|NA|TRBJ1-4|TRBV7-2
CASSSSGINEKLFF
TGTGCCAGCAGCTCCAGCGGGATTAATGAAAAACTGTTTTTT
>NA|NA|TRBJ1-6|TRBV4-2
CASSQDRGSYNSPLHF
TGTGCCAGCAGCCAAGACCGCGGCTCCTATAATTCACCCCTCCACTTT
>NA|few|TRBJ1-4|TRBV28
CASRIEEKLFF
TGTGCCAGCAGAATTGAGGAAAAACTGTTTTTT
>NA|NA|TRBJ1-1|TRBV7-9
CASRPGMNTEAFF
TGTGCCAGCAGGCCCGGTATGAACACTGAAGCTTTCTTT
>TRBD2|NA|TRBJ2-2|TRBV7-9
CASSTAGGPVISGELFF
TGTGCCAGCAGCACAGCGGGAGGGCCAGTCATATCCGGGGAGCTGTTTTTT
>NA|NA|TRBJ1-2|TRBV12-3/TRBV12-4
CASSPLSRDGYTF
TGTGCCAGCAGTCCCCTCTCCAGGGATGGCTACACCTTC
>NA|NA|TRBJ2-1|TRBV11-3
CASSLNRRSDSYNEQFF
TGTGCCAGCAGCTTAAATCGGCGGAGCGACTCCTACAATGAGCAGTTCTTC
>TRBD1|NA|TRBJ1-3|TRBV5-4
CASGTGGDGNTIYF
TGTGCCAGCGGGACAGGGGGGGACGGAAACACCATATATTTT
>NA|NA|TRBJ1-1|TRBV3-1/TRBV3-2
CASSQGGGLAAFF
TGTGCCAGCAGCCAAGGGGGGGGCTTGGCGGCTTTCTTT
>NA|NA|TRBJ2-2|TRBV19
CASSIGGAGTGELFF
TGTGCCAGTAGTATAGGTGGGGCAGGGACCGGGGAGCTGTTTTTT
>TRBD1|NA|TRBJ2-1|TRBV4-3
CASSQTVGVQGASNEQFF
TGCGCCAGCAGCCAGACGGTCGGCGTTCAGGGGGCTTCTAATGAGCAGTTCTTC
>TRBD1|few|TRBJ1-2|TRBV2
CASTQTGGMGYTF
TGTGCCAGTACTCAGACAGGGGGCATGGGCTACACCTTC
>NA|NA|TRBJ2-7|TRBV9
CASSPRTDTYEQYF
TGTGCCAGCAGCCCTCGGACAGATACCTACGAGCAGTACTTC
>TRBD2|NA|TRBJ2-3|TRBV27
CASSLPPAGGSDTQYF
TGTGCCAGCAGTTTACCCCCAGCGGGAGGGTCAGATACGCAGTATTTT